A selection of T cell receptor beta chains follows, all from one sample in a study of blood T cell repertoires in COVID-19. Method: immunoSEQ multiplex PCR; TCRdb's copy keeps in-frame clones and lacks some. The data contain about 280,000 clones, around 93% of them singletons. Sequenced input: PBMCs or T cells enriched from blood (not recorded which). The receptors shown here come from a man aged 40-49 years who had been exposed to COVID-19. CDR3s include the opening cysteine and the closing phenylalanine or tryptophan. Each record gives: V gene, clone size, D gene, J gene, CDR3 protein, CDR3 DNA. The D gene is left open where the match is weak. Size is stated for part of the rows, as once, few or many counts, or as a class when the clone is expanded.

>TRBV6-5|.|.|TRBJ2-2
CASSSSPIADTGELFF
TGTGCCAGCAGTTCGTCTCCAATTGCGGACACCGGGGAGCTGTTTTTT
>TRBV28|.|TRBD2|TRBJ2-2
CASNPGTSSFGELFF
TGTGCCAGCAACCCAGGGACTAGCTCTTTCGGGGAGCTGTTTTTT
>TRBV19|.|TRBD1|TRBJ2-7
CASSTGQIYEQYF
TGTGCCAGTAGTACGGGACAGATCTACGAGCAGTACTTC
>TRBV29-1|.|TRBD1|TRBJ1-2
CSAKQGPTNYGYTF
TGCAGCGCGAAACAGGGGCCGACTAACTATGGCTACACCTTC
>TRBV30|.|TRBD1|TRBJ1-6
CAGHRTGYSPLHF
TGTGCCGGGCATCGGACAGGATATTCACCCCTCCACTTT
>TRBV7-2|.|.|TRBJ1-1
CASSLAGGGNTEAFF
TGTGCCAGCAGCTTAGCGGGGGGTGGGAACACTGAAGCTTTCTTT
>TRBV24-1|.|TRBD1|TRBJ1-1
CATAGGTGAAGLSEAFF
TGTGCCACCGCGGGAGGGACAGGGGCCGCCGGGTTGTCTGAAGCTTTCTTT
>TRBV28|.|.|TRBJ1-6
CASTIRTSPLHF
TGTGCCAGCACAATACGAACATCACCCCTCCACTTT
>TRBV7-9|.|TRBD2|TRBJ2-7
CASSDPMGRADEQYF
TGTGCCAGCAGCGACCCCATGGGGAGGGCCGATGAGCAGTACTTC
>TRBV28|once|.|TRBJ2-3
CASSLEASISGTDTQYF
TGTGCCAGCAGTTTAGAGGCCAGCATCTCTGGCACAGATACGCAGTATTTT
>TRBV2|.|TRBD2|TRBJ2-2
CASSIPLAGGNTGELFF
TGTGCCAGCAGTATACCTCTAGCGGGAGGAAACACCGGGGAGCTGTTTTTT
>TRBV5-6|once|.|TRBJ2-1
CASSSILEQGKYNEQFF
TGTGCCAGCAGCTCGATACTGGAGCAGGGGAAGTACAATGAGCAGTTCTTC
>TRBV11-3|.|.|TRBJ1-1
CASRHRDNTEAFF
TGTGCCAGCAGACACAGAGATAACACTGAAGCTTTCTTT
>TRBV5-6|.|.|TRBJ2-7
CASSPRDIYEQYF
TGTGCCAGCAGCCCGAGGGACATTTACGAGCAGTACTTC
>TRBV9|.|.|TRBJ2-5
CASSVEGGMETQYF
TGTGCCAGCAGCGTAGAGGGGGGGATGGAGACCCAGTACTTC
>TRBV14|once|.|TRBJ2-3
CASSVDRSTQYF
TGTGCCAGCAGCGTCGACAGGTCTACGCAGTATTTT
>TRBV11-3|.|.|TRBJ2-1
CASSSRGYEQFF
TGTGCCAGCAGCTCAAGGGGCTATGAGCAGTTCTTC
>TRBV6-5|.|TRBD1|TRBJ1-1
CASNGQDGTEAFF
TGTGCCAGCAACGGACAGGACGGCACTGAAGCTTTCTTT
>TRBV4-1|.|.|TRBJ1-5
CASSQGERQPQHF
TGCGCCAGCAGCCAAGGGGAGCGACAGCCCCAGCATTTT
>TRBV7-6|few|TRBD1|TRBJ1-4
CASSQNTGTGEKLFF
TGTGCCAGCAGCCAAAATACAGGGACAGGTGAAAAACTGTTTTTT
>TRBV28|.|.|TRBJ1-2
CASTLGQGRNSGYTF
TGTGCCAGCACCCTAGGGCAGGGGCGAAATTCCGGCTACACCTTC
>TRBV27|.|.|TRBJ1-6
CASRLNNSPLHF
TGTGCCAGCAGACTTAATAATTCACCCCTCCACTTT
>TRBV29-1|once|.|TRBJ1-1
CSALGSLNTEAFF
TGCAGCGCCTTGGGCAGCTTGAACACTGAAGCTTTCTTT
>TRBV27|.|TRBD2|TRBJ2-1
CASSLARLAVEQFF
TGTGCCAGCAGTTTGGCCAGACTAGCGGTGGAGCAGTTCTTC
>TRBV6-6|once|.|TRBJ2-7
CASSYRGSTYEQYF
TGTGCCAGCAGTTACAGGGGGAGTACTTACGAGCAGTACTTC
>TRBV5-1|.|.|TRBJ1-1
CASSLGGDTEAFF
TGCGCCAGCAGCTTAGGGGGGGACACTGAAGCTTTCTTT
>TRBV7-8|.|.|TRBJ1-5
CASSLGRGQPQHF
TGTGCCAGCAGCTTAGGGCGGGGTCAGCCCCAGCATTTT
>TRBV18|.|.|TRBJ1-2
CASSPLRWSTNYGYTF
TGTGCCAGCTCACCGCTTCGGTGGTCCACTAACTATGGCTACACCTTC
>TRBV14|once|TRBD2|TRBJ2-7
CASSHSRGLAGLSSYEQYF
TGTGCCAGCAGCCATTCTCGCGGCCTAGCGGGGTTAAGCTCCTACGAGCAGTACTTC
>TRBV7-6|.|TRBD2|TRBJ2-1
CASSGETSGRTYNEQFF
TGTGCCAGCAGCGGGGAGACTAGCGGGAGAACCTACAATGAGCAGTTCTTC
>TRBV7-8|.|.|TRBJ1-5
CASSLWTVGQPQHF
TGTGCCAGCAGCCTATGGACAGTAGGTCAGCCCCAGCATTTT